The T cell receptor beta chain under discussion was sequenced for a study of blood T cell repertoires in COVID-19. Study-wide context: The origin of the acute and convalescent COVID-19 samples was the United States, Italy and Spain. Sources were T cells, B-cell-depleted T cells, or PBMCs; the material itself was cDNA or gDNA.

Methods used by the authors: It was from reference gene primer amplification that nucleated cell counts were estimated. Some clones are missing from TCRdb's copy, which holds only in-frame ones; the method was immunoSEQ multiplex PCR. For V, J and clone size, that table is used; D and trimming come from the DNA. The sample contains 80,000 to 100,000 clones, about 77% of which appear only once. The CDR3 is made up of 13 amino acids. Germline V gene sequence: CDR1 MNHEY, CDR2 SVGEGT. Trimming pared 6 bases from V and 2 bases from J, leaving 8 bases between. The clonotype was recovered from a human donor in a cohort sampled during active COVID-19. Sequencing was carried out using peripheral blood. V gene TRBV6-2 or TRBV6-3 combines with J gene TRBJ2-1; TRBD1 is a possible D gene (6 bases). The CDR3 loop is CASSRTAYNEQFF. CDR3 nucleotide sequence: TGTGCCAGCAGCAGGACAGCCTACAATGAGCAGTTCTTC.